This T cell receptor (beta chain) was sequenced for a study of blood T cells in healthy people across ages. Study results and caveats: Any conclusive comparison of naive versus antigen-experienced cells was prevented by using unsorted PBMCs. Not knowing donor CMV status may have confounded expanded clonotype changes.

V was trimmed by 0 bases and J by 7 bases, leaving 11 bases between them. Germline assignment: CDR1 SGHRS and CDR2 YFSETQ. The CDR3 is made up of 14 amino acids. Researchers report isolating at least 6 million PBMCs per sample. With a J-beta primer mix and a sample-barcoded 5' primer, a second PCR ran roughly 7 to 11 cycles. TCRdb re-derived calls from the 5' RACE reads in MiXCR, one entry per CDR3 protein. The sample yields around 1,800,000 distinct CDR3 sequences, about two fifths seen once. Concerning this clonotype: Its antigen is still unknown.

The sequence came from a human donor in good health. V and J are TRBV5-1 and TRBJ2-1; maybe TRBD2 (6 bases). Sequencing used blood. Written as DNA, the CDR3 is TGCGCCAGCAGCTTGGTCGGACTAAAGAATGAGCAGTTCTTC. Amino acid sequence: CASSLVGLKNEQFF.